Each of the 25 T cell receptor beta chains below was sequenced from the same sample in a study of a mutant IDH1 vaccine in newly diagnosed glioma (dated by TCRdb to the early 2020s). The library was generated by the immunoSEQ multiplex PCR assay. This immuneACCESS table, as held by TCRdb, lists in-frame sequences with V and J called but not all clones. Of the missing ones, under half trace to an unresolved V gene in checked studies; the others have no known cause. This sample holds more than 35,000 clones; around 81% were observed only once. The ten most abundant clones make up around 4.5% of the sample. Antigen specificity for these receptors is unknown. Read against the paper, the sample's time point label means: week 35, safety follow-up. Every vaccine dose consisted of 300 ug of a 20-mer mutant IDH1 peptide in Montanide, administered subcutaneously together with topical imiquimod. Sequences were derived from PBMCs, sampled from a glioma patient whose treatment included an IDH1 peptide vaccine. The receptors stem from a woman in her forties with glioma. Some clones in this sample may be carry-over from other donors' samples.

The V gene is TRBV5-5, the J gene TRBJ1-2; a weak D match, TRBD1 (5 bases). Germline V lookup: CDR1 SGHKS, CDR2 YYEKEE (reference sequence). The CDR3 loop spans 14 amino acids. Between the trimmed V and J ends, which lost 4 bases and 3 bases, there was a span of 13 bases. The CDR3 DNA follows: TGTGCCAGCAGCCTAGGGAGGGGATACTATGGCTACACCTTC. This sequence encodes CASSLGRGYYGYTF.

This clone was detected only a few times. The rearrangement links TRBV4-1 to TRBJ1-2, with TRBD1 as a possible D gene (5 bases). Trimming left V 5 bases short and J 6 bases short, with 13 bases between. This CDR3 comprises 13 residues. From germline, CDR1 is MGHRA and CDR2 YSYEKL. CDR3 nucleotides: TGCGCCAGCAGCAACCAGGGAGGGGATGGCTACACCTTC. Translating gives CASSNQGGDGYTF.

The chain uses TRBV29-1 and TRBJ1-6, with D possibly TRBD1 on 6 matching bases. The CDR3 runs 13 residues. CDR1 and CDR2 from the germline V gene are SQVTM and ANQGSEA. Trimming removed 7 bases from V and 6 bases from J, with 13 bases in between. In DNA, the CDR3 is TGCAGCGCTTCGGACAGCGGTAATTCACCCCTCCACTTT. Its translation is CSASDSGNSPLHF.

The V gene is TRBV6-5, the J gene TRBJ2-7, with 9 nucleotides matching TRBD2. The CDR3 runs to 13 residues. The junction had 7 bases not matched to a gene; V was cut back by 7 bases and J by 6 bases. Per germline, CDR1 MNHEY and CDR2 SVGAGI. The CDR3 nucleotides are TGTGCCAGCATCGGTAGCGGGAGCTTCGAGCAGTACTTC. The encoded protein is CASIGSGSFEQYF.

This sequence joins TRBV19 and TRBJ2-3, with D unclear. Trimming removed 7 bases from V and 2 bases from J, with 10 bases in between. In germline, CDR1 is LNHDA, CDR2 SQIVND (reference sequence). The CDR3 is 13 residues long. The DNA for the CDR3 is TGTGCCAGTACCCCTGGGAACACAGATACGCAGTATTTT. Translated, it gives CASTPGNTDTQYF.

The chain couples TRBV4-3 to TRBJ2-7, with D unclear. V lost 0 bases and J 4 bases, leaving 7 bases between the germline ends. This CDR3 has 13 residues. Per the germline V gene, CDR1 is LGHNA and CDR2 is YSLEER. CDR3: CASSQDFRYEQYF. The CDR3 DNA sequence: TGCGCCAGCAGCCAAGATTTTCGTTACGAGCAGTACTTC.

This chain links TRBV5-1 with TRBJ1-5; 8 positions agree with TRBD1. Germline CDR1 is SGHRS and CDR2 is YFSETQ. This CDR3 is 15 amino acids long. V gave up 4 bases and J gave up 7 bases; unmatched junction bases: 10. CDR3 in amino acids: CASSVQGGYDQPQHF. The CDR3 DNA follows: TGCGCCAGCAGCGTACAGGGGGGGTACGACCAGCCCCAGCATTTT.

The chain is built from TRBV7-8 and TRBJ1-2; D not certain. V lost 1 base, J lost 4 bases, and 13 bases lay in between. CDR3 length: 15 residues. Germline loops: CDR1 SGHVS, CDR2 FQNEAQ. CDR3 bases: TGTGCCAGCAGCTTAGTCAAGACGACGCTCTATGGCTACACCTTC. Amino acid sequence: CASSLVKTTLYGYTF.

This clone has more than one count but fewer than ten. The chain employs TRBV28 and TRBJ1-1, with D possibly being TRBD1 (6 bases). There are 12 residues in the CDR3. Per germline, CDR1 MDHEN and CDR2 SYDVKM. V was shortened by 5 bases and J by 10 bases, with 14 bases between the two germline ends. CDR3 residues: CASSTRQGLAFF. CDR3 coding DNA: TGTGCCAGCAGTACGCGCCAGGGGCTAGCTTTCTTT.

The chain employs TRBV7-3 and TRBJ2-1; tentatively, D is TRBD2 (6 bases). Per the germline V gene, CDR1 is SGHTA and CDR2 is FQGTGA. V dropped 0 bases and J dropped 2 bases, with 11 bases sitting between them. The CDR3 is made up of 16 amino acids. CDR3 amino acids: CASSLTPGVAYNEQFF. The CDR3 DNA reads as TGTGCCAGCAGCTTAACCCCGGGAGTGGCCTACAATGAGCAGTTCTTC.

The V gene is TRBV7-8, the J gene TRBJ2-5; D is unresolved. This CDR3 contains 13 residues. Germline lookup yields CDR1 SGHVS and CDR2 FQNEAQ. Trimming shortened V by 4 bases and J by 5 bases, and 11 bases separated the two germline ends. The CDR3 DNA sequence: TGTGCCAGCAGCTGGAACAGCTGGGAGACCCAGTACTTC. Encoded protein: CASSWNSWETQYF.

This clone has a single count. The rearrangement links TRBV9 to TRBJ2-1; no firm D call. The CDR3 has 15 amino acids. The V gene's germline CDR1 is SGDLS and CDR2 YYNGEE. Trimming pared 0 bases from V and 0 bases from J, leaving 7 bases between. The CDR3 bases are TGTGCCAGCAGCGTAGTGACGAGCTCCTACAATGAGCAGTTCTTC. Its translation is CASSVVTSSYNEQFF.

The chain joins TRBV28 to TRBJ2-5, with D possibly matching TRBD1 (6 bases). V lost 4 bases, J lost 3 bases, and 12 bases lay in between. The CDR3 covers 14 residues. Germline CDR1 and CDR2: MDHEN and SYDVKM. CDR3 protein: CASSYRTEEETQYF. Here the CDR3 DNA reads TGTGCCAGCAGTTACCGGACAGAAGAAGAGACCCAGTACTTC.

The chain joins TRBV10-2 to TRBJ2-1; 9 nucleotides match TRBD1. Germline loops: CDR1 WSHSY, CDR2 SAAADI. The CDR3 totals 13 residues. The J segment lost 7 bases and the V segment lost 7 bases, leaving 5 bases of the junction unmatched. The CDR3 nucleotides read TGCGCCAGCAATCGGGACAGGGTTAATGAGCAGTTCTTC. This sequence encodes CASNRDRVNEQFF.

This clone showed up just a few times. V is TRBV28 and J is TRBJ1-5, with D possibly being TRBD1 (6 bases). The CDR3 is 11 amino acids. With 10 bases removed from V and 7 bases from J, the gap between germline ends came to 11 bases. Per germline, CDR1 MDHEN and CDR2 SYDVKM. In nucleotides, the CDR3 is TGTGCCATGGGTCAGGGGCAGCCCCAGCATTTT. Amino acid sequence: CAMGQGQPQHF.

The table lists this clone with a count of one. The chain recombines TRBV2 with TRBJ2-7; 8 nucleotides match TRBD1. V was pared by 6 bases and J by 5 bases, with 12 bases of the junction left unmatched. There are 15 residues in the CDR3. Germline CDR1 and CDR2: SNHLY and FYNNEI. The CDR3 DNA reads TGTGCCAGCAGAGCCCCCTGGACAGGGTTCCACGAGCAGTACTTC. This translates into CASRAPWTGFHEQYF.

The chain links TRBV2 to TRBJ2-7; D is unresolved. The V and J ends lost 6 bases and 0 bases respectively, with 12 bases between them. This CDR3 is built from 14 residues. Germline V lookup: CDR1 SNHLY, CDR2 FYNNEI. CDR3 amino acids: CASRPIISSYEQYF. The DNA for the CDR3 is TGTGCCAGCAGACCAATCATTAGCTCCTACGAGCAGTACTTC.

CDR3 DNA sequence: TGCAGCGTCCCGGGACAGGGGGTAGGTTCCTACAATGAGCAGTTCTTC. Encoded protein: CSVPGQGVGSYNEQFF. This chain links TRBV29-1 with TRBJ2-1; 11 bases align to TRBD1. Looked up from germline, CDR1 is SQVTM and CDR2 is ANQGSEA. The CDR3 extends over 16 amino acids. The V segment lost 6 bases and the J segment 1 base; nucleotides outside the gene matches: 8.

The chain has TRBV27 and TRBJ1-1, with D maybe TRBD1 (6 bases). This CDR3 has 15 amino acids. Trimming pared 3 bases from V and 0 bases from J, leaving 11 bases between. Germline V gene lookup returns CDR1 MNHEY and CDR2 SMNVEV (reference sequence). The CDR3: CASSFRGALNTEAFF. The CDR3 region has the DNA TGTGCCAGCAGTTTCCGGGGGGCCCTGAACACTGAAGCTTTCTTT.

DNA for the CDR3: TGTGCCAGCAGCGTACAGGGAGAAGAGACCCAGTACTTC. It codes for CASSVQGEETQYF. The chain uses TRBV4-2 and TRBJ2-5; D is possibly TRBD1 (6 bases). V lost 5 bases and J lost 3, with 10 bases in between. CDR3 length: 13 residues. Germline loops: CDR1 LGHNA, CDR2 YNFKEQ.

The chain combines TRBV2 with TRBJ2-2, with a tentative D call TRBD2 (5 bases). V shed 3 bases and J shed 5 bases, with 19 bases lying between them. The CDR3 spans 17 residues. Germline V gene sequence: CDR1 SNHLY, CDR2 FYNNEI. The CDR3 loop reads CASSDAGEPTQTGELFF. The CDR3 DNA is TGTGCCAGCAGTGATGCGGGCGAGCCTACCCAAACCGGGGAGCTGTTTTTT.

The chain links TRBV2 to TRBJ2-1; 13 bases match TRBD2. The CDR3 has 19 amino acids. The ends lost 6 bases at V and 0 bases at J; junction bases unmatched: 11. Looked up from germline, CDR1 is SNHLY and CDR2 is FYNNEI. In DNA form, the CDR3 reads TGTGCCAGCAGAAGACTAGCGGGGGGCCATCCCATCTCCTACAATGAGCAGTTCTTC. Translating it yields CASRRLAGGHPISYNEQFF. Full variable domain (missing parts from reference TRBV2 and TRBJ2-1): EPEVTQTPSHQVTQMGQEVILRCVPISNHLYFYWYRQILGQKVEFLVSFYNNEISEKSEIFDDQFSVERPDGSNFTLKIRSTKLEDSAMYFCASRRLAGGHPISYNEQFFGPGTRLTVL.

This clone showed up just a few times. The J gene is TRBJ1-5, the V gene TRBV7-2; maybe TRBD1 (5 bases). The CDR3 is 15 residues long. Germline V CDR1 and CDR2: SGHTA, FQGNSA. Trimming removed 5 bases from V and 1 base from J, with 12 bases in between. In nucleotides, the CDR3 is TGTGCCAGCAGCCCATGGGGACGGAGCAATCAGCCCCAGCATTTT. Its protein is CASSPWGRSNQPQHF.

CDR3 residues: CASSTRQGYYEQYF. The CDR3 DNA is TGTGCCAGCAGCACGAGACAGGGTTACTACGAGCAGTACTTC. The chain is built from TRBV21-1 and TRBJ2-7; TRBD1, as called in the table, went unchecked against the DNA. TRBV21-1 is assigned pseudogene status. The CDR3 is 14 amino acids.

The chain carries TRBV6-5 and TRBJ2-7; unclear D gene. CDR1 and CDR2 (germline): MNHEY, SVGAGI. The CDR3 length is 15 residues. V was clipped by 5 bases and J by 6 bases, with 20 bases between them. The CDR3 loop reads CASSTRRAPGREQYF. The CDR3 region has the DNA TGTGCCAGCAGTACCCGCCGGGCCCCTGGGCGCGAGCAGTACTTC.